This TCR beta chain stems from a study of blood T cell repertoires in COVID-19. On the study more broadly: From T cells, B-cell-depleted T cells, or PBMCs came the material, which was cDNA or gDNA.

Original processing notes: Estimation of nucleated cell counts relied on the amplification of reference gene primers. Libraries were prepared by immunoSEQ multiplex PCR; TCRdb keeps only in-frame clonotypes and omits some of them. V, J and clone size are those of that table, while D and trimming were read from the DNA. The sample has about 160,000 clones; roughly 84% are singletons. This CDR3 region has 13 residues. With V trimmed by 6 bases and J by 5 bases, 4 bases remained unmatched. CDR1 is LNHDA, CDR2 SQIVND, per germline (reference sequence). The chain combines TRBV19 with TRBJ1-1; 9 nucleotides line up with TRBD1. The TCR comes from a woman aged 45 to 65 with COVID-19, enrolled during active disease. The source material was peripheral blood. The chain's CDR3 is CASRGQGITEAFF. CDR3 bases: TGTGCCAGTAGAGGACAGGGGATAACTGAAGCTTTCTTT. The full variable domain, its missing parts supplied by reference TRBV19 and TRBJ1-1, is DGGITQSPKYLFRKEGQNVTLSCEQNLNHDAMYWYRQDPGQGLRLIYYSQIVNDFQKGDIAEGYSVSREKKESFPLTVTSAQKNPTAFYLCASRGQGITEAFFGQGTRLTVV.